These T cell receptor beta chains were read from a single sample in a study of blood T cells in healthy people across ages. TCRdb processed the 5' RACE reads anew with MiXCR; each CDR3 protein has one entry. The data contain 700,000 to 950,000 distinct CDR3 sequences, roughly 45% of them seen just once; the ten biggest clones take up under 25%. Sample: blood. Receptor source: a woman aged 55-70 years in good health. The CDR3 runs from the conserved cysteine through the conserved F or W. Fields, in order: clone size, D gene, V gene, J gene, CDR3 protein, CDR3 DNA. The D gene is left open where the match is weak. Rows may omit the clone size; those that give it use once, few, many or a size class.

clone_size: few; d_call: TRBD1; v_call: TRBV29-1; j_call: TRBJ2-3; cdr3_aa: CSGPGQGPDTQYF; cdr3_nt: TGCAGCGGGCCGGGACAGGGGCCAGATACGCAGTATTTT
clone_size: few; d_call: .; v_call: TRBV6-2/TRBV6-3; j_call: TRBJ2-1; cdr3_aa: CASSFAGFNNEQFF; cdr3_nt: TGTGCCAGCAGCTTCGCGGGGTTTAACAATGAGCAGTTCTTC
clone_size: many; d_call: .; v_call: TRBV7-6; j_call: TRBJ1-5; cdr3_aa: CASSLVEVGQPQHF; cdr3_nt: TGTGCCAGCAGCTTAGTGGAGGTTGGACAGCCCCAGCATTTT
clone_size: .; d_call: .; v_call: TRBV20-1; j_call: TRBJ2-1; cdr3_aa: CSAIWLGEETQFF; cdr3_nt: TGCAGTGCTATCTGGTTGGGGGAAGAGACCCAGTTCTTC
clone_size: .; d_call: .; v_call: TRBV2; j_call: TRBJ1-5; cdr3_aa: CASRRTALGGNQPQHF; cdr3_nt: TGTGCCAGCAGAAGGACAGCCCTAGGGGGCAATCAGCCCCAGCATTTT
clone_size: many; d_call: .; v_call: TRBV6-2/TRBV6-3; j_call: TRBJ2-7; cdr3_aa: CASSYAGQRDYEQYF; cdr3_nt: TGTGCCAGCAGTTACGCGGGACAGCGGGACTACGAGCAGTACTTC
clone_size: .; d_call: .; v_call: TRBV7-2; j_call: TRBJ2-6; cdr3_aa: CASSSSPSGANVLTF; cdr3_nt: TGTGCCAGCAGCTCCTCTCCCTCTGGGGCCAACGTCCTGACTTTC
clone_size: once; d_call: .; v_call: TRBV10-3; j_call: TRBJ2-5; cdr3_aa: CAISEGLANPRQETQYF; cdr3_nt: TGTGCCATCAGTGAAGGCCTAGCAAATCCACGCCAAGAGACCCAGTACTTC
clone_size: many; d_call: .; v_call: TRBV10-3; j_call: TRBJ2-3; cdr3_aa: CAISDSQSTQYF; cdr3_nt: TGTGCCATCAGTGATAGTCAGTCCACGCAGTATTTT
clone_size: .; d_call: .; v_call: TRBV5-1; j_call: TRBJ1-1; cdr3_aa: CASKRGNTEAFF; cdr3_nt: TGCGCCTCGAAACGGGGAAACACTGAAGCTTTCTTT
clone_size: .; d_call: TRBD2; v_call: TRBV29-1; j_call: TRBJ2-3; cdr3_aa: CSVAWAGGITDTQYF; cdr3_nt: TGCAGCGTCGCTTGGGCGGGAGGGATCACAGATACGCAGTATTTT
clone_size: many; d_call: .; v_call: TRBV3-1; j_call: TRBJ1-1; cdr3_aa: CASSQDGREAFF; cdr3_nt: TGTGCCAGCAGCCAAGATGGCAGGGAGGCTTTCTTT
clone_size: many; d_call: TRBD2; v_call: TRBV29-1; j_call: TRBJ2-1; cdr3_aa: CSVEIAGGPGEQFF; cdr3_nt: TGCAGCGTTGAAATAGCGGGAGGGCCAGGAGAGCAGTTCTTC
clone_size: few; d_call: TRBD2; v_call: TRBV7-6; j_call: TRBJ2-7; cdr3_aa: CASSPRGTSDPILYEQYF; cdr3_nt: TGTGCCAGCAGCCCGAGGGGGACTAGCGACCCGATCCTCTACGAGCAGTACTTC
clone_size: .; d_call: .; v_call: TRBV7-3; j_call: TRBJ1-1; cdr3_aa: CASSTRENTEAFF; cdr3_nt: TGTGCCAGCAGCACCCGGGAGAACACTGAAGCTTTCTTT
clone_size: once; d_call: .; v_call: TRBV12-3/TRBV12-4; j_call: TRBJ2-3; cdr3_aa: CASSLHESTDTQYF; cdr3_nt: TGTGCCAGCAGTTTGCATGAGAGCACAGATACGCAGTATTTT
clone_size: .; d_call: TRBD2; v_call: TRBV20-1; j_call: TRBJ2-5; cdr3_aa: CSAKGVISGERETQYF; cdr3_nt: TGCAGTGCTAAAGGGGTGATTAGCGGGGAAAGAGAGACCCAGTACTTC
clone_size: few; d_call: .; v_call: TRBV7-3; j_call: TRBJ2-7; cdr3_aa: CASSSDGDFRDEQYF; cdr3_nt: TGTGCCAGCAGCTCAGATGGGGACTTTAGGGACGAGCAGTACTTC
clone_size: few; d_call: TRBD2; v_call: TRBV6-5; j_call: TRBJ2-5; cdr3_aa: CASSYSGTSGRETQYF; cdr3_nt: TGTGCCAGCAGTTACTCGGGGACTAGCGGGAGAGAGACCCAGTACTTC
clone_size: .; d_call: .; v_call: TRBV9; j_call: TRBJ2-5; cdr3_aa: CASSGRDQTGSAEQYF; cdr3_nt: TGTGCCAGCAGCGGTAGAGACCAAACAGGGTCGGCAGAGCAGTACTTC
clone_size: .; d_call: TRBD1; v_call: TRBV15; j_call: TRBJ1-6; cdr3_aa: CATSRDLGTENSPLHF; cdr3_nt: TGTGCCACCAGCAGGGACCTCGGGACAGAAAATTCACCCCTCCACTTT
clone_size: .; d_call: .; v_call: TRBV5-5; j_call: TRBJ2-7; cdr3_aa: CAGSLPSYNEQYF; cdr3_nt: TGTGCCGGCAGCTTACCCTCCTACAATGAGCAGTACTTC
clone_size: .; d_call: .; v_call: TRBV10-1; j_call: TRBJ1-1; cdr3_aa: CASSGGRGGTEAFF; cdr3_nt: TGCGCCAGCAGTGGAGGACGGGGCGGCACTGAAGCTTTCTTT
clone_size: .; d_call: .; v_call: TRBV4-1; j_call: TRBJ2-5; cdr3_aa: CASSQDPTGETQYF; cdr3_nt: TGCGCCAGCAGCCAAGATCCAACTGGGGAGACCCAGTACTTC
clone_size: .; d_call: .; v_call: TRBV29-1; j_call: TRBJ2-5; cdr3_aa: CSVEQTRRETQYF; cdr3_nt: TGCAGCGTTGAACAGACTAGGCGGGAGACCCAGTACTTC
clone_size: .; d_call: .; v_call: TRBV7-9; j_call: TRBJ2-5; cdr3_aa: CASSCLGQETQYF; cdr3_nt: TGTGCCAGCAGCTGCCTAGGACAAGAGACCCAGTACTTC
clone_size: .; d_call: .; v_call: TRBV9; j_call: TRBJ1-3; cdr3_aa: CASSEQGFSGNTIYF; cdr3_nt: TGTGCCAGCAGCGAACAGGGTTTCTCTGGAAACACCATATATTTT
clone_size: .; d_call: .; v_call: TRBV25-1; j_call: TRBJ1-2; cdr3_aa: CASLEGGYGYTF; cdr3_nt: TGTGCCAGCCTTGAGGGGGGTTATGGCTACACCTTC
clone_size: .; d_call: TRBD2; v_call: TRBV30; j_call: TRBJ2-1; cdr3_aa: CAWSVGGSEQFF; cdr3_nt: TGTGCCTGGAGTGTGGGGGGGAGTGAGCAGTTCTTC
clone_size: .; d_call: TRBD2; v_call: TRBV7-2; j_call: TRBJ2-1; cdr3_aa: CASGLLATSGRFQNEQFF; cdr3_nt: TGTGCCAGCGGCCTCTTAGCGACTAGCGGGAGGTTTCAGAATGAGCAGTTCTTC
clone_size: .; d_call: .; v_call: TRBV6-2/TRBV6-3; j_call: TRBJ2-5; cdr3_aa: CASSYNIAVGARETQYF; cdr3_nt: TGTGCCAGCAGTTACAACATAGCGGTAGGAGCCCGGGAGACCCAGTACTTC
clone_size: .; d_call: .; v_call: TRBV27; j_call: TRBJ2-5; cdr3_aa: CASSGQWQETQYF; cdr3_nt: TGTGCCAGCAGTGGGCAGTGGCAAGAGACCCAGTACTTC
clone_size: few; d_call: .; v_call: TRBV20-1; j_call: TRBJ2-7; cdr3_aa: CSARGVDFSYEQYF; cdr3_nt: TGCAGTGCTCGAGGGGTGGACTTTTCCTACGAGCAGTACTTC
clone_size: once; d_call: .; v_call: TRBV12-3/TRBV12-4; j_call: TRBJ2-1; cdr3_aa: CASSPSASEQFF; cdr3_nt: TGTGCCAGCAGTCCTTCTGCTTCTGAGCAGTTCTTC
clone_size: .; d_call: .; v_call: TRBV19; j_call: TRBJ2-5; cdr3_aa: CASSHTFQETQYF; cdr3_nt: TGTGCCAGTAGCCACACCTTCCAAGAGACCCAGTACTTC
clone_size: .; d_call: .; v_call: TRBV6-2/TRBV6-3; j_call: TRBJ1-4; cdr3_aa: CASRGAGATNEKLFF; cdr3_nt: TGTGCCAGCAGGGGAGCGGGGGCAACTAATGAAAAACTGTTTTTT
clone_size: few; d_call: .; v_call: TRBV5-1; j_call: TRBJ1-1; cdr3_aa: CASSIRTDGENTEAFF; cdr3_nt: TGCGCCAGCAGCATAAGGACGGACGGGGAGAACACTGAAGCTTTCTTT
clone_size: .; d_call: .; v_call: TRBV20-1; j_call: TRBJ1-2; cdr3_aa: CSARESGRGGYGYTF; cdr3_nt: TGCAGTGCTAGAGAGTCGGGGCGGGGAGGATATGGCTACACCTTC
clone_size: few; d_call: .; v_call: TRBV27; j_call: TRBJ2-7; cdr3_aa: CASSPPEGAFSEQYF; cdr3_nt: TGTGCCAGCAGTCCCCCGGAGGGCGCTTTTTCCGAGCAGTACTTC
clone_size: .; d_call: .; v_call: TRBV30; j_call: TRBJ1-2; cdr3_aa: CAWSVSPAIGYTF; cdr3_nt: TGTGCCTGGAGTGTAAGCCCAGCTATTGGCTACACCTTC
clone_size: .; d_call: TRBD1; v_call: TRBV20-1; j_call: TRBJ2-7; cdr3_aa: CSARGTATYEQYF; cdr3_nt: TGCAGTGCTAGGGGGACAGCCACCTACGAGCAGTACTTC
clone_size: few; d_call: .; v_call: TRBV27; j_call: TRBJ1-5; cdr3_aa: CASSPRATGRYSNQPQHF; cdr3_nt: TGTGCCAGCAGTCCGAGAGCCACTGGTAGATATAGCAATCAGCCCCAGCATTTT
clone_size: few; d_call: .; v_call: TRBV30; j_call: TRBJ2-5; cdr3_aa: CAYSHSQETQYF; cdr3_nt: TGTGCCTACTCTCACTCCCAAGAGACCCAGTACTTC
clone_size: few; d_call: TRBD2; v_call: TRBV7-6; j_call: TRBJ2-7; cdr3_aa: CASSQGLVSYEQYF; cdr3_nt: TGTGCCAGCAGCCAGGGACTAGTCAGCTACGAGCAGTACTTC
clone_size: few; d_call: TRBD1; v_call: TRBV20-1; j_call: TRBJ1-6; cdr3_aa: CSARATGQGTSPLHF; cdr3_nt: TGCAGTGCTAGAGCCACGGGACAGGGCACATCACCCCTCCACTTT
clone_size: once; d_call: .; v_call: TRBV27; j_call: TRBJ2-3; cdr3_aa: CVSSQGRSVDTQYF; cdr3_nt: TGTGTCAGCAGCCAGGGGCGCTCGGTAGATACGCAGTATTTT
clone_size: few; d_call: .; v_call: TRBV6-4; j_call: TRBJ2-7; cdr3_aa: CASSDSAVGEQYF; cdr3_nt: TGTGCCAGCAGTGACTCGGCAGTTGGCGAGCAGTACTTC
clone_size: .; d_call: .; v_call: TRBV6-6; j_call: TRBJ1-1; cdr3_aa: CASTGGGMLVAFF; cdr3_nt: TGTGCCAGCACTGGCGGGGGAATGCTTGTCGCTTTCTTT
clone_size: .; d_call: TRBD2; v_call: TRBV7-6; j_call: TRBJ2-1; cdr3_aa: CASSLALLAGDPPYNEQFF; cdr3_nt: TGTGCCAGCAGCTTAGCGCTGCTAGCGGGGGATCCCCCGTACAATGAGCAGTTCTTC
clone_size: .; d_call: .; v_call: TRBV29-1; j_call: TRBJ2-7; cdr3_aa: CSVEEGRETYEQYF; cdr3_nt: TGCAGCGTTGAAGAGGGACGGGAGACCTACGAGCAGTACTTC
clone_size: .; d_call: .; v_call: TRBV3-1; j_call: TRBJ2-3; cdr3_aa: CASSQVLGQPLAQYF; cdr3_nt: TGTGCCAGCAGCCAAGTGTTAGGACAGCCCCTTGCGCAGTATTTT
clone_size: many; d_call: .; v_call: TRBV24-1; j_call: TRBJ2-1; cdr3_aa: CATSDRGYNEQFF; cdr3_nt: TGTGCCACCAGTGATCGCGGATACAATGAGCAGTTCTTC
clone_size: .; d_call: TRBD2; v_call: TRBV7-6; j_call: TRBJ2-7; cdr3_aa: CASSLGVAGGREQYF; cdr3_nt: TGTGCCAGCAGCTTAGGGGTAGCGGGAGGTCGGGAGCAGTACTTC
clone_size: .; d_call: .; v_call: TRBV20-1; j_call: TRBJ1-2; cdr3_aa: CSADHRDGIYYGYTF; cdr3_nt: TGCAGTGCTGATCATCGGGACGGAATATACTATGGCTACACCTTC
clone_size: few; d_call: .; v_call: TRBV4-3; j_call: TRBJ2-3; cdr3_aa: CASSQAIGGVSTDTQYF; cdr3_nt: TGCGCCAGCAGCCAGGCTATAGGGGGGGTCAGCACAGATACGCAGTATTTT